This T cell receptor (beta chain) comes out of a study of PD-1 blockade in classical Hodgkin lymphoma. The CDR3 covers 15 residues. Germline V gives CDR1 LNHNV, CDR2 YYDKDF (reference sequence). V was shortened by 2 bases and J by 1 base, with 11 bases between the two germline ends. Each patient relapsed following autologous stem cell transplantation, and prior brentuximab vedotin exposure differed. Repertoires were generated with immunoSEQ multiplex PCR, while TCRdb's copy carries only in-frame clones and drops some. The sample shows 9,900 or so clones, approximately 80% of them seen only once. This clonotype originated in a human donor with classical Hodgkin lymphoma. Sequencing was performed on peripheral blood mononuclear cells (PBMCs), taken before the second cycle of nivolumab. The chain uses TRBV15 and TRBJ1-1, with D unresolved. CDR3 in DNA: TGTGCCACCAGCAGATTTGACACAGCGAACACTGAAGCTTTCTTT. Translating it yields CATSRFDTANTEAFF.